This paragraph reports one T cell receptor beta chain. These data are taken from a study of shared clonotypes between healthy human individuals. At the level of the study: Samples came from a couple of female and three male donors aged 18 to 49.

The protocol was immunoSEQ multiplex PCR, while the TCRdb copy is restricted to in-frame clones and leaves out a portion. The sample records about 490,000 clones, approximately 82% being singletons. Adults of Caucasian background living in Nashville, Tennessee made up all donors. Genomic DNA from unsorted samples was obtained from 83 million or so PBMCs (per sample). CDR1 and CDR2 from the germline V gene are KGHSH and LQKENI. This CDR3 region has 16 residues. Deletions cut 5 bases from V and 0 bases from J, with 14 bases between. The origin of this receptor is a woman in her thirties or forties in good health. Some clones in this sample may be carry-over from other donors' samples. What was sequenced was PBMCs. The V gene is TRBV18, the J gene TRBJ2-1, with D hard to call. For the CDR3, the DNA is TGTGCCAGCTCAAACCTCATCCCTAGCTCCTACAATGAGCAGTTCTTC. This translates into CASSNLIPSSYNEQFF.